This entry lists 7 T cell receptor beta chains sequenced from one sample in a study of identical twins (dated by TCRdb to the mid-2010s). The library was built by means of 5' RACE. Reads for this sample came from an Illumina HiSeq 2000. TCRdb reanalyzed the raw reads on its own, using fastp at Q25 for trimming and MiXCR for clone calling, and kept in-frame beta chains. CDR3 protein sequences are deduplicated, and each keeps its most common genes and DNA. The sample records around 250,000 distinct CDR3 sequences, more than 9.5% of which are singletons. The ten biggest clones cover about 4.1% of the sample. Separately, the same data were catalogued under a study of yellow fever vaccine responses in identical twins.

Specimen: memory (CD45RO+) T cells sorted from blood. According to the study, the label for this sample's cell subset or site signals: CD45RO+ enriched T cells. These receptors were taken from a woman younger than 30 in good health.

This clonotype is judged medium-sized. The V call is TRBV28, the J call TRBJ2-7; the match to TRBD1 covers 7 bases. This CDR3 contains 14 residues. V dropped 5 bases and J dropped 2; count of bases not matched to a gene: 6. Germline CDR1 is MDHEN and CDR2 is SYDVKM. This CDR3 reads CASSPQTGTYEQYF. The CDR3 DNA is TGTGCCAGCAGTCCTCAGACAGGGACCTACGAGCAGTACTTC.

This clonotype was observed a few times. The V call is TRBV7-8, the J call TRBJ2-3; D gene unclear. The length of the CDR3 is 18 residues. Trimming stripped 5 bases from V and 4 bases from J, with 25 bases between. Germline values: CDR1 SGHVS, CDR2 FQNEAQ. The CDR3 nucleotides read TGTGCCAGCAGCACCCGGCGAAAATCGGCTTTTTATTCAGATACGCAGTATTTT. Amino acid sequence: CASSTRRKSAFYSDTQYF. Looking up the rest from reference TRBV7-8 and TRBJ2-3 gives the full variable domain: GAGVSQSPRYKVAKRGQDVALRCDPISGHVSLFWYQQALGQGPEFLTYFQNEAQLDKSGLPSDRFFAERPEGSVSTLKIQRTQQEDSAVYLCASSTRRKSAFYSDTQYFGPGTRLTVL.

The V and J genes are TRBV20-1 and TRBJ2-1; TRBD2 is a possible D gene (5 bases). The CDR3 is 12 amino acids. Germline V CDR1 and CDR2: DFQATT, SNEGSKA (reference sequence). V lost 2 bases, J lost 7 bases, and 9 bases lay in between. The CDR3 nucleotides read TGCAGTGCTAGAAAACTAGAGAATGAGCAGTTCTTC. Its protein product is CSARKLENEQFF.

This clonotype has just a few counts. This CDR3 is CASGGGALNTEAFF. As DNA, the CDR3 is TGTGCCAGCGGAGGGGGCGCATTAAACACTGAAGCTTTCTTT. J is TRBJ1-1 and V is TRBV28; TRBD1 matches 7 bases. Germline V CDR1 and CDR2: MDHEN, SYDVKM. This CDR3 is 14 amino acids long. V shed 8 bases and J 2 bases; nucleotides not matched to a gene: 8.

V is TRBV10-1 and J is TRBJ2-7; 7 bases line up with TRBD2. The CDR3 loop spans 14 amino acids. V trimming: 3 bases; J trimming: 2 bases; junction bases outside the gene matches: 4. Germline V lookup: CDR1 WNHNN, CDR2 SYGVQD (reference sequence). The DNA for the CDR3 is TGCGCCAGCAGTGACGGACTAGAGGCCTACGAGCAGTACTTC. As protein: CASSDGLEAYEQYF.

This clonotype has a handful of counts. The chain couples TRBV7-3 to TRBJ1-6; D call uncertain. The germline CDR1 and CDR2 sequences are SGHTA and FQGTGA. V was trimmed by 1 base and J by 10 bases, leaving 8 bases between them. This CDR3 has 13 residues. DNA of the CDR3: TGTGCCAGCAGCTTAATAAGGAACTCACCCCTCCACTTT. Its protein product is CASSLIRNSPLHF.

This clonotype was picked up a small number of times. The chain links TRBV7-2 to TRBJ2-1; 7 bases match TRBD1. There are 17 residues in the CDR3. J lost 0 bases, V lost 4 bases, and 9 bases had no gene match. The germline V gene has CDR1 SGHTA and CDR2 FQGNSA. This chain's CDR3 is CASSSRTGLSSYNEQFF. Written as DNA, the CDR3 is TGTGCCAGCAGCTCGAGGACAGGCCTTAGCTCCTACAATGAGCAGTTCTTC.